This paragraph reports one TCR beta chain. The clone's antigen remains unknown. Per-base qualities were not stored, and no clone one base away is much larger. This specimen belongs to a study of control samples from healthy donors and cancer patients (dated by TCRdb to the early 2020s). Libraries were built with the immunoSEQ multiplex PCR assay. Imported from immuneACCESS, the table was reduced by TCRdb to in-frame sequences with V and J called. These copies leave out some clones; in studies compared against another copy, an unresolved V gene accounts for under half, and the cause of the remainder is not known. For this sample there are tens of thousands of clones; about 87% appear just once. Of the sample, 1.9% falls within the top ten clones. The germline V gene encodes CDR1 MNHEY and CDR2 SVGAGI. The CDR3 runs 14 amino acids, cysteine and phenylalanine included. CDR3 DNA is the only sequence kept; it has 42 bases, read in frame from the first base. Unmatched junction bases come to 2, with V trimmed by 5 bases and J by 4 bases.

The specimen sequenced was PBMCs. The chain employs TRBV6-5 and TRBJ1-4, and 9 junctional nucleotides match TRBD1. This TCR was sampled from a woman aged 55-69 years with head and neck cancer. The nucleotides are TGTGCCAGCAGTCGACAGGGGGTTAATGAAAAACTGTTTTTT. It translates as CASSRQGVNEKLFF.